Presented here are 10 T cell receptor beta chains from one specimen sequenced in a study of siplizumab effects on memory and regulatory T cells. Sequenced by immunoSEQ multiplex PCR; TCRdb stores in-frame clones only, minus some. The sample consists of around 100,000 clones, over 90% of them appearing once. The material sequenced was Tregs sorted from blood. The receptors stem from a human donor in good health.

The J gene is TRBJ2-7, the V gene TRBV5-1; TRBD1 aligns across 7 bases. Germline loops: CDR1 SGHRS, CDR2 YFSETQ. V shed 3 bases, J shed 1 base, and the junction held 10 bases outside the gene matches. The CDR3 is 16 amino acids. The CDR3 DNA is TGCGCCAGCAGCTGGAACACAGGGGCTAGGTCCTACGAGCAGTACTTC. This codes for CASSWNTGARSYEQYF. The entire variable domain, with the rest obtained from reference TRBV5-1 and TRBJ2-7, is as follows: KAGVTQTPRYLIKTRGQQVTLSCSPISGHRSVSWYQQTPGQGLQFLFEYFSETQRNKGNFPGRFSGRQFSNSRSEMNVSTLELGDSALYLCASSWNTGARSYEQYFGPGTRLTVT.

In DNA, the CDR3 is TGTGCCAGCAGTTCCAGACCTCCCTTGAATTCACCCCTCCACTTT. Protein: CASSSRPPLNSPLHF. This chain links TRBV27 with TRBJ1-6; D not certain. Deletions cut 4 bases from V and 7 bases from J, with 14 bases between. From germline, CDR1 is MNHEY and CDR2 SMNVEV (reference sequence). CDR3 length: 15 residues.

The V call is TRBV20-1, the J call TRBJ2-7, with D possibly being TRBD1 (5 bases). The ends were cut back, 5 bases at V and 3 bases at J, with 8 bases in the middle. This CDR3 is built from 11 residues. Germline lookup yields CDR1 DFQATT and CDR2 SNEGSKA (reference sequence). The CDR3 protein is CSAYRNYEQYF. Written as DNA, the CDR3 is TGCAGTGCTTACAGGAACTACGAGCAGTACTTC.

The rearrangement uses TRBV10-3 and TRBJ1-2; no definite D call. This CDR3 region has 14 residues. The V end was cut by 1 base, the J end by 4 bases, with 10 bases between. From germline, CDR1 is ENHRY and CDR2 SYGVKD. This CDR3 is CAISELIQFYGYTF. The CDR3 coding sequence is TGTGCCATCAGTGAGTTAATCCAGTTCTATGGCTACACCTTC.

The chain is built from TRBV7-3 and TRBJ2-5; D is undetermined. This CDR3 has 13 amino acids. With 1 base removed from V and 1 base from J, the gap between germline ends came to 4 bases. Germline V gene sequence: CDR1 SGHTA, CDR2 FQGTGA. CDR3 region: CASSLRGQETQYF. Here the CDR3 DNA reads TGTGCCAGCAGCTTAAGGGGCCAAGAGACCCAGTACTTC.

The V call is TRBV9, the J call TRBJ1-4, with 9 positions matching TRBD1. Germline lookup yields CDR1 SGDLS and CDR2 YYNGEE. The CDR3 has 15 amino acids. V trimming: 4 bases; J trimming: 3 bases; junction bases outside the gene matches: 4. The DNA of the CDR3 is TGTGCCAGCAGCTCTGGGACAGGGTCTAATGAAAAACTGTTTTTT. This sequence encodes CASSSGTGSNEKLFF.

CDR3 bases: TGTGCCAGCAGCCAAGATCAGGACAGATCAAGCTACGAGCAGTACTTC. Residues: CASSQDQDRSSYEQYF. The rearrangement joins TRBV4-2 to TRBJ2-7; maybe TRBD1 (6 bases). V dropped 0 bases and J dropped 3 bases, with 15 bases sitting between them. This CDR3 contains 16 residues. CDR1 LGHNA and CDR2 YNFKEQ come from the germline V gene.

The chain is built from TRBV7-8 and TRBJ1-2, with D possibly matching TRBD1 (5 bases). Per germline, CDR1 SGHVS and CDR2 FQNEAQ. Trimming stripped 5 bases from V and 4 bases from J, with 11 bases between. The CDR3 runs to 13 residues. The CDR3 DNA reads TGTGCCAGCAGCCACACAGGTTTCTATGGCTACACCTTC. Translated, it gives CASSHTGFYGYTF. The whole variable domain, filled in from reference TRBV7-8 and TRBJ1-2, reads GAGVSQSPRYKVAKRGQDVALRCDPISGHVSLFWYQQALGQGPEFLTYFQNEAQLDKSGLPSDRFFAERPEGSVSTLKIQRTQQEDSAVYLCASSHTGFYGYTFGSGTRLTVV.

CDR3 sequence: CAWSVRGGVFRVRYEQYF. For the CDR3, the DNA is TGTGCCTGGAGTGTACGCGGGGGCGTTTTCAGGGTACGGTACGAGCAGTACTTC. This sequence joins TRBV30 and TRBJ2-7; the D gene is possibly TRBD2 (7 bases). Germline lookup yields CDR1 GTSNPN and CDR2 SVGIG (reference sequence). V was cut by 0 bases and J by 4 bases, with 25 bases left in between. The CDR3 extends over 18 amino acids.

The chain joins TRBV30 to TRBJ2-7; D is uncertain. V was pared by 2 bases and J by 2 bases, with 7 bases between. Germline CDR1 and CDR2: GTSNPN and SVGIG (reference sequence). The CDR3 length is 12 residues. CDR3 sequence (DNA): TGTGCCTGGAGTAGAATGACCTACGAGCAGTACTTC. Encoded protein: CAWSRMTYEQYF.